The entry that follows covers one TCR beta chain sequence. After removal of 8 bases from V and 5 bases from J, the junction contained 10 bases not matched to a gene. This CDR3 has 16 residues. The germline gives CDR1 LGHDT, CDR2 YNNKEL (reference sequence). The sample originates from a study of blood T cell repertoires in COVID-19. As for the study in general: Sources were T cells, B-cell-depleted T cells, or PBMCs; the material itself was cDNA or gDNA.

Data came from immunoSEQ multiplex PCR; TCRdb stores just in-frame clones and leaves some out. Among around 110,000 clones listed, approximately 82% were seen once. The sequencing sample was made of peripheral blood. The chain recombines TRBV3-1 (or the pseudogene TRBV3-2) with TRBJ2-5, with 14 bases that match TRBD2. This clonotype was obtained from a man younger than 40 with acute or convalescent COVID-19. The CDR3 DNA is TGTGCCAGCCAGGGGGGACTAGCGGGAGCGGGGGAGACCCAGTACTTC. This gives the protein CASQGGLAGAGETQYF.